This T cell receptor beta chain was found in a study of vaccination and CD4 T cells after COVID-19 (dated by TCRdb to between 2022 and 2023). The study in broad terms: Convalescent patients had a positive SARS-CoV-2 result on nasal swab PCR, and of these patients, several had mild disease and one had severe disease. Six males and four females were included in the convalescent cohort, with two Hispanic individuals, seven Caucasians, two Asians and one multiracial person represented. Control cultures received a CEFX viral epitope pool as the positive control, an HIV-1 Nef peptide pool as the negative control, or no peptide. In 10 COVID-19 convalescent patients and a handful of infection-naive healthy vaccine recipients, the spike-specific CD4+ TCR repertoire before mRNA vaccination was compared with the repertoire after mRNA vaccination. Participants received two doses of either the Pfizer-BioNTech BNT162b2 vaccine (n=8) or the Moderna mRNA-1273 vaccine (n=2). Overlapping spike peptide pools from SARS-CoV-2 and from the common cold coronaviruses HCoV-NL63, HCoV-OC43 and HCoV-229E were used as culture stimuli. Post-vaccine blood samples were taken a median of 72 days after the second vaccine dose, with a range of 14 to 241 days. Post-COVID blood samples were collected from convalescent patients a median of about 92 days after diagnosis, with a range of roughly 35 to 170 days. Study-level results and caveats: Although the median number of SARS-CoV-2-reactive clonotypes went up from roughly 19 after infection to roughly 40 after vaccination, the increase was not significant. Only a relatively small number of convalescent patients were included in the study, and early timepoints following natural infection were not analyzed. Of the vaccine-specific clones in convalescent patients, 304 of 307, or nearly all, reacted only to SARS-CoV-2 spike and did not cross-react with common cold coronaviruses. Among convalescent patients, a median roughly 84% of the SARS-CoV-2-reactive clones seen after vaccination appeared only after vaccination, which suggests priming specific to the vaccine.

What the treatment or condition label conveys for this sample: roughly 11-day PBMC culture with coronavirus spike peptide pools or control peptides (ViraFEST assay). The ViraFEST assay was used in the study, in which antigen-specific T cells were expanded with peptide pools and expanded clonotypes were subsequently identified by TCR sequencing. The convalescent patients' positive SARS-CoV-2 PCR tests were from March to December 2020, which was before the Alpha, Beta and Delta variants emerged in the United States. Each well held fewer than 2.5 million PBMCs cultured with 9 to 10 ug/ml peptide pools in IMDM containing roughly 4.7% human AB serum and approximately 10 IU/ml IL-2. On days 3 and 7, half of the culture medium was replaced with fresh IL-2-containing medium. After around 10 days of culture, CD4+ T cells were isolated by negative selection with the EasySep CD4+ T cell isolation kit. Ficoll-Paque Plus gradient centrifugation was used to isolate PBMCs from whole blood, and the isolated PBMCs were then either used fresh or cryopreserved at -140C. In general, triplicate wells were set up for every culture condition.

Libraries came from PCR. TCR sequencing of DNA from cultured CD4+ T cells used the Oncomine TCR Beta short-read assay at the Johns Hopkins FTIC core. Genomic DNA was extracted from the cultured CD4+ T cells with the QIAamp micro DNA kit. Oncomine TCR Beta libraries made from cultured CD4+ T cells were pooled using unique dual indexes and sequenced on an Illumina iSeq 100. In the source study's methods: Non-productive sequences were filtered out, and CDR3s that did not start with C, did not end with F or W, or were shorter than 7 amino acids were discarded. The MANAFEST web application was used to identify antigen-specific clonotypes by comparing peptide-stimulated wells against reference wells and other culture wells. To be called positive, a clone needed an FDR below 0.05, an odds ratio above 5, and a productive frequency above 0.1% in at least two of three replicate wells. A clonotype counted as cross-reactive if it showed significant expansion both in the SARS-CoV-2 spike wells and in at least one common cold coronavirus spike condition. CDR3 homology was assessed with Levenshtein distances (stringdist) and unrooted phylogenetic trees (ape) in R version 3.6.1. The raw public data were reprocessed by TCRdb itself: fastp quality trimming at Q25, MiXCR clonotype calling, in-frame beta chains only. Entries are consolidated by CDR3 protein sequence, retaining the most common genes and DNA. The V and J calls shown here were made by TCRdb, not taken from the authors' results. The sample table holds more than 15,000 distinct CDR3 sequences, of which 20% to 25% were seen once. The ten most abundant clones make up about 8% of the sample.

Deletion took 6 bases off V and 4 bases off J, with a span of 12 bases between the germline ends. From the germline V gene (reference sequence), CDR1 is DFQATT and CDR2 is SNEGSKA. The CDR3 contains 13 residues, cysteine and phenylalanine counted. Only CDR3 DNA is held: 39 bases, read in frame from base 1. There are a few counts of this clonotype. The antigen it recognizes is unknown. Base qualities are missing; no much larger clone stands one base away. The V and J segments used are TRBV20-1 and TRBJ2-2; the D assignment is uncertain and may be TRBD1 or TRBD2, with 5 bases supporting each. The sequence came from a human donor with COVID-19. What was sequenced was cultured CD4+ T cells from blood. In nucleotides, the sequence is TGCAGTGCCCGACCAGGGACCACCGGGGAGCTGTTTTTT. Translated, this gives CSARPGTTGELFF.